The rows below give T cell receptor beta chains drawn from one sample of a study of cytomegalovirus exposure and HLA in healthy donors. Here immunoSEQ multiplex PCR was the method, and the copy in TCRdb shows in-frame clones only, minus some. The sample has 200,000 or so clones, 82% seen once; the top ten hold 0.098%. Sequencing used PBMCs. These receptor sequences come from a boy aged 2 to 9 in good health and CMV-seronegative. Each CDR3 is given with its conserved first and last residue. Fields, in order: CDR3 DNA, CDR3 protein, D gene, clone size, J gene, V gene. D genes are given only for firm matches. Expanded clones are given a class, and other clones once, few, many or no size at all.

CDR3 DNA: TGTGCCATCAGCTCGAGGTCCGGGATTCAAGAGACCCAGTACTTC
CDR3 protein: CAISSRSGIQETQYF
D gene: -
clone size: -
J gene: TRBJ2-5
V gene: TRBV10-3

CDR3 DNA: TGTGCCAGCAGTTACTGGGACAGGGCAAACATTCAGTACTTC
CDR3 protein: CASSYWDRANIQYF
D gene: TRBD1
clone size: -
J gene: TRBJ2-4
V gene: TRBV6-6

CDR3 DNA: TGTGCCAGCAGCCTGCCACGGGTGGGAGGTAGCACAGATACGCAGTATTTT
CDR3 protein: CASSLPRVGGSTDTQYF
D gene: -
clone size: -
J gene: TRBJ2-3
V gene: TRBV7-8

CDR3 DNA: TGCGCCAGCAGCCAAGAGAACAGACCATACACAGATACGCAGTATTTT
CDR3 protein: CASSQENRPYTDTQYF
D gene: -
clone size: -
J gene: TRBJ2-3
V gene: TRBV4-3

CDR3 DNA: TGTGCCAGCGGACTAGTAGGGGACAATGAGCAGTTCTTC
CDR3 protein: CASGLVGDNEQFF
D gene: TRBD2
clone size: -
J gene: TRBJ2-1
V gene: TRBV19

CDR3 DNA: TGCGCCAGCAGACTCTTTCTCTCTCGGGACAGGGGGCAGATTACGACTGAAGCTTTCTTT
CDR3 protein: CASRLFLSRDRGQITTEAFF
D gene: TRBD1
clone size: -
J gene: TRBJ1-1
V gene: TRBV4-1

CDR3 DNA: TGTGCCAGCAGCTTACAGGGGAATGGCTACACCTTC
CDR3 protein: CASSLQGNGYTF
D gene: TRBD1
clone size: -
J gene: TRBJ1-2
V gene: TRBV5-5

CDR3 DNA: TGTGCCAGCAGCTTGGCTATTTTTGGGACAGGGCGTCCCTACGAGCAGTACTTC
CDR3 protein: CASSLAIFGTGRPYEQYF
D gene: TRBD1
clone size: -
J gene: TRBJ2-7
V gene: TRBV5-6

CDR3 DNA: TGTGCCAGCAGCCCGGACAGGCATGGCTACACCTTC
CDR3 protein: CASSPDRHGYTF
D gene: TRBD1
clone size: -
J gene: TRBJ1-2
V gene: TRBV13

CDR3 DNA: TGTGCCAGCAAAATAGGGGACAGGGATAACTATGGCTACACCTTC
CDR3 protein: CASKIGDRDNYGYTF
D gene: TRBD1
clone size: -
J gene: TRBJ1-2
V gene: TRBV6-8

CDR3 DNA: TGTGCCAGCAGCTTAGCGGGGGGCGCGATCAATGAGCAGTTCTTC
CDR3 protein: CASSLAGGAINEQFF
D gene: -
clone size: -
J gene: TRBJ2-1
V gene: TRBV11-3

CDR3 DNA: TGTGCCAGCAGCCCCGAGGGCGCGCGATTAGGGACCCAGTACTTC
CDR3 protein: CASSPEGARLGTQYF
D gene: -
clone size: -
J gene: TRBJ2-5
V gene: TRBV5-8

CDR3 DNA: TGCGCCAGCAGCCAAGGGTGGACAGGGCGAACCTATAGCAATCAGCCCCAGCATTTT
CDR3 protein: CASSQGWTGRTYSNQPQHF
D gene: TRBD1
clone size: -
J gene: TRBJ1-5
V gene: TRBV4-3

CDR3 DNA: TGTGCCAGTACCTCTCCCAGGACACCTAAAGCTTTCTTT
CDR3 protein: CASTSPRTPKAFF
D gene: -
clone size: -
J gene: TRBJ1-1
V gene: TRBV19

CDR3 DNA: TGTGCCAGCAGCTTAGGACAGGGCAGATCACCCCTCCACTTT
CDR3 protein: CASSLGQGRSPLHF
D gene: TRBD1
clone size: -
J gene: TRBJ1-6
V gene: TRBV11-2

CDR3 DNA: TGTGCCAGCAGCCAAGCGGGACAGGCCCCTTCGGTACGGGGGGCCAACGTCCTGACTTTC
CDR3 protein: CASSQAGQAPSVRGANVLTF
D gene: TRBD1
clone size: -
J gene: TRBJ2-6
V gene: TRBV4-2

CDR3 DNA: TGTGCCAGCAGCCTACGACAGGGGAACTCTGGAAACACCATATATTTT
CDR3 protein: CASSLRQGNSGNTIYF
D gene: TRBD1
clone size: -
J gene: TRBJ1-3
V gene: TRBV6-6

CDR3 DNA: TGTGCCAGCAGCAAAGTAAGGACACCTATCGTGGGCGAGCAGTACTTC
CDR3 protein: CASSKVRTPIVGEQYF
D gene: -
clone size: once
J gene: TRBJ2-7
V gene: TRBV21-1

CDR3 DNA: TGTGCCAGCAGCCCAAAAACTAGTTTCGGTGAGCAGTTCTTC
CDR3 protein: CASSPKTSFGEQFF
D gene: -
clone size: few
J gene: TRBJ2-1
V gene: TRBV7-9

CDR3 DNA: TGCAGCGCCGGACAGGGGGCCGGGGAGCTGTTTTTT
CDR3 protein: CSAGQGAGELFF
D gene: TRBD1
clone size: -
J gene: TRBJ2-2
V gene: TRBV29-1

CDR3 DNA: TGTGCTAGTGGTTGGGCCCCTCGGCGGGGGATTAACACCGGGGAGCTGTTTTTT
CDR3 protein: CASGWAPRRGINTGELFF
D gene: TRBD2
clone size: -
J gene: TRBJ2-2
V gene: TRBV12-5

CDR3 DNA: TGCGCCAGCAGCCAAGTCGCCCGCGAGGACATTCAGTACTTC
CDR3 protein: CASSQVAREDIQYF
D gene: -
clone size: -
J gene: TRBJ2-4
V gene: TRBV4-3

CDR3 DNA: TGCAGCGTTGTTACAGTTCCCTACGAGCAGTACTTC
CDR3 protein: CSVVTVPYEQYF
D gene: -
clone size: -
J gene: TRBJ2-7
V gene: TRBV29-1

CDR3 DNA: TGTGCCAGCAGCCCGACCGGACTAGCTGTAGAGACCCAGTACTTC
CDR3 protein: CASSPTGLAVETQYF
D gene: TRBD2
clone size: -
J gene: TRBJ2-5
V gene: TRBV7-2

CDR3 DNA: TGTGCCAGCAGCGAGACCATAGCGGGGGGTGGGGCCACAGATACGCAGTATTTT
CDR3 protein: CASSETIAGGGATDTQYF
D gene: TRBD2
clone size: -
J gene: TRBJ2-3
V gene: TRBV7-6

CDR3 DNA: TGTGCCAGCAGCCGGAGCGGGGGGGTCCCCAATGAGCAGTTCTTC
CDR3 protein: CASSRSGGVPNEQFF
D gene: TRBD2
clone size: -
J gene: TRBJ2-1
V gene: TRBV7-9

CDR3 DNA: TGTGCCAGCAGTTACACCGGGACAGGGAAAGCCGGGGAGCTGTTTTTT
CDR3 protein: CASSYTGTGKAGELFF
D gene: TRBD1
clone size: -
J gene: TRBJ2-2
V gene: TRBV28

CDR3 DNA: TGTGCCAGCAGTCCACCCCTAGCGGATACGCAGTATTTT
CDR3 protein: CASSPPLADTQYF
D gene: -
clone size: -
J gene: TRBJ2-3
V gene: TRBV6-6

CDR3 DNA: TGTGCCAGCAGTTTTAGGGGCTACGAGCAGTACTTC
CDR3 protein: CASSFRGYEQYF
D gene: -
clone size: -
J gene: TRBJ2-7
V gene: TRBV27

CDR3 DNA: TGTGCCACCAGCAGAGCTCCGATGGGGACAGGGGGAAACGAGCAGTACTTC
CDR3 protein: CATSRAPMGTGGNEQYF
D gene: TRBD1
clone size: -
J gene: TRBJ2-7
V gene: TRBV15

CDR3 DNA: TGTGCCAGCAGTTTAGGCGCGGGGGGCAAAAAAAACATTCAGTACTTC
CDR3 protein: CASSLGAGGKKNIQYF
D gene: TRBD2
clone size: -
J gene: TRBJ2-4
V gene: TRBV28

CDR3 DNA: TGCAGCGTTCCCCAGTTCACCGGCAGTCAGGGCACAGATACGCAGTATTTT
CDR3 protein: CSVPQFTGSQGTDTQYF
D gene: -
clone size: -
J gene: TRBJ2-3
V gene: TRBV29-1

CDR3 DNA: TGTGCCAGCAGCCCCGGACAGGGGGCCCTTAAGCAGTACTTC
CDR3 protein: CASSPGQGALKQYF
D gene: TRBD1
clone size: -
J gene: TRBJ2-7
V gene: TRBV7-6

CDR3 DNA: TGTGCCTGGAGTGTAGGAACGGGCTACGAGCAGTACTTC
CDR3 protein: CAWSVGTGYEQYF
D gene: -
clone size: once
J gene: TRBJ2-7
V gene: TRBV30

CDR3 DNA: TGTGCCAGCAGCCCCCACACCATCACAGATACGCAGTATTTT
CDR3 protein: CASSPHTITDTQYF
D gene: -
clone size: -
J gene: TRBJ2-3
V gene: TRBV6-5

CDR3 DNA: TGCGCCAGCAGCTTGGATTACCGAGGCCAGCAGTTCTTC
CDR3 protein: CASSLDYRGQQFF
D gene: -
clone size: -
J gene: TRBJ2-1
V gene: TRBV5-1

CDR3 DNA: TGTGCCAGCAGTTTCCTCAGGGTTAGCTCCTACGAGCAGTACTTC
CDR3 protein: CASSFLRVSSYEQYF
D gene: -
clone size: -
J gene: TRBJ2-7
V gene: TRBV6-6

CDR3 DNA: TGCAGCGTTGGACAGGGAGAAGTCTACGAGCAGTACTTC
CDR3 protein: CSVGQGEVYEQYF
D gene: TRBD1
clone size: -
J gene: TRBJ2-7
V gene: TRBV29-1

CDR3 DNA: TGTGCCAGCAGCCCGACAGGGGTTGATCAGCCCCAGCATTTT
CDR3 protein: CASSPTGVDQPQHF
D gene: TRBD1
clone size: -
J gene: TRBJ1-5
V gene: TRBV5-6

CDR3 DNA: TGTGCCAGCAGCGCGGACAGGTCGGCGGAGACCCAGTACTTC
CDR3 protein: CASSADRSAETQYF
D gene: TRBD1
clone size: -
J gene: TRBJ2-5
V gene: TRBV9

CDR3 DNA: TGTGCCAGCAGCTTAGGCCAGGGCTTAGGCTACACCTTC
CDR3 protein: CASSLGQGLGYTF
D gene: -
clone size: few
J gene: TRBJ1-2
V gene: TRBV7-8

CDR3 DNA: TGTGCCAGCAGCTTGACTAGCGGCTCCTACGAGCAGTACTTC
CDR3 protein: CASSLTSGSYEQYF
D gene: TRBD2
clone size: once
J gene: TRBJ2-7
V gene: TRBV5-5

CDR3 DNA: TGCGCCAGCAGTCAATCCCCGGGTTACTTC
CDR3 protein: CASSQSPGYF
D gene: -
clone size: -
J gene: TRBJ2-7
V gene: TRBV23-1

CDR3 DNA: TGTGCCAGTAGCATCCGGGACAGGGGCAACAATCAGCCCCAGCATTTT
CDR3 protein: CASSIRDRGNNQPQHF
D gene: TRBD1
clone size: -
J gene: TRBJ1-5
V gene: TRBV19

CDR3 DNA: TGTGCCAGCAGCTATCCGACACAGGGGGATGAGCAGTTCTTC
CDR3 protein: CASSYPTQGDEQFF
D gene: TRBD1
clone size: -
J gene: TRBJ2-1
V gene: TRBV13

CDR3 DNA: TGTGCCAGCCCCCCGGCAGGGACTCCCCCGTATAGCAATCAGCCCCAGCATTTT
CDR3 protein: CASPPAGTPPYSNQPQHF
D gene: -
clone size: -
J gene: TRBJ1-5
V gene: TRBV19

CDR3 DNA: TGTGCCAGCAGTTACCTAGGGTCAGGGCTCGAGACCCAGTACTTC
CDR3 protein: CASSYLGSGLETQYF
D gene: -
clone size: -
J gene: TRBJ2-5
V gene: TRBV6-5

CDR3 DNA: TGTGCCAGTAGTAGAAGGACTAGCGGGTTATACGAGCAGTACTTC
CDR3 protein: CASSRRTSGLYEQYF
D gene: TRBD2
clone size: -
J gene: TRBJ2-7
V gene: TRBV19

CDR3 DNA: TGTGCCAGTAGTCCCCGGACAGGGGCCTCAGCTAACTATGGCTACACCTTC
CDR3 protein: CASSPRTGASANYGYTF
D gene: TRBD1
clone size: -
J gene: TRBJ1-2
V gene: TRBV19

CDR3 DNA: TGTGCCAGCAGCTCCGGGACAGGACTTAGTAATTCCCCCCTCCACTTT
CDR3 protein: CASSSGTGLSNSPLHF
D gene: TRBD1
clone size: -
J gene: TRBJ1-6
V gene: TRBV7-6

CDR3 DNA: TGTGCCAGAGGGGTTGGCGACGGCACCGGGGAGCTGTTTTTT
CDR3 protein: CARGVGDGTGELFF
D gene: -
clone size: -
J gene: TRBJ2-2
V gene: TRBV2

CDR3 DNA: TGCAGTGCTAGAGAGGCGGTAATGATGTTC
CDR3 protein: CSAREAVMMF
D gene: -
clone size: -
J gene: TRBJ1-2
V gene: TRBV20-1